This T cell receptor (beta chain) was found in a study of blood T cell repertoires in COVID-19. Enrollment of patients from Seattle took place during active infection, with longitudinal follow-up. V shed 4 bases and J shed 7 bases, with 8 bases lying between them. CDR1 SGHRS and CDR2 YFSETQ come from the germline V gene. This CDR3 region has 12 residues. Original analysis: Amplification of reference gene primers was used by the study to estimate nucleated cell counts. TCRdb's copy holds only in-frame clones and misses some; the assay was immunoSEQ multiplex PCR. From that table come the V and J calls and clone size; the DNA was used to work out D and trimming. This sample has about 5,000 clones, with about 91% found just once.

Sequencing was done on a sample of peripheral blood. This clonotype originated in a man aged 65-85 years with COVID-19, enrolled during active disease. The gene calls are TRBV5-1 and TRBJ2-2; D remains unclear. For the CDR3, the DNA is TGCGCCAGCAGCACGCCTATCGGGGAGCTGTTTTTT. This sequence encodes CASSTPIGELFF. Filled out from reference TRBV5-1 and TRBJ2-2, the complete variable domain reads KAGVTQTPRYLIKTRGQQVTLSCSPISGHRSVSWYQQTPGQGLQFLFEYFSETQRNKGNFPGRFSGRQFSNSRSEMNVSTLELGDSALYLCASSTPIGELFFGEGSRLTVL.